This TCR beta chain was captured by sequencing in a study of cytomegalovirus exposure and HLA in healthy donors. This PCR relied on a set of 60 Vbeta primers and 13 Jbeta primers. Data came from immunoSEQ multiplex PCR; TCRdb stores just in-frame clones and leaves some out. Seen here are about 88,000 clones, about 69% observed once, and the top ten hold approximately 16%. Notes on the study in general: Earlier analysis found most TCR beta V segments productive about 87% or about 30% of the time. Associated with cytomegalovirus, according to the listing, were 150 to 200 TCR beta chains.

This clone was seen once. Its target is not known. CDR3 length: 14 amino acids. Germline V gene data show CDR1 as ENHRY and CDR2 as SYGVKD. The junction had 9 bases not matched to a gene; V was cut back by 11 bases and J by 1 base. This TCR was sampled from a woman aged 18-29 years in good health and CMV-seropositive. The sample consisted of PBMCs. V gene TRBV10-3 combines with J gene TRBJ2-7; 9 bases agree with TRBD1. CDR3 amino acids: CASEAGTGSYEQYF. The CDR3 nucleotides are TGTGCCTCAGAGGCCGGGACAGGGTCCTACGAGCAGTACTTC.